The TCR beta chain under discussion was sequenced for a study of shared clonotypes between healthy human individuals. Study context: CD8 memory received one plate per donor, CD8 naive two, CD4 memory three and CD4 naive three.

Authors' data handling: Filtering differed because ImmunoSEQ produced junction-only sequences that carried no quality scores. The protocol was immunoSEQ multiplex PCR, while the TCRdb copy is restricted to in-frame clones and leaves out a portion. V and J calls and clone size are given by that table; D and trimming were obtained from the DNA. The repertoire consists of around 940,000 clones, with more than 75% occurring once and the leading ten covering about 1.5%. V lost 5 bases to trimming and J lost 8 bases, with 19 bases between them. Germline assignment: CDR1 SGHRS and CDR2 YFSETQ. The CDR3 consists of 15 residues.

The sequenced sample consisted of memory CD4+ T cells sorted from blood. Subset given: CD45RA-negative fraction. The rearrangement joins TRBV5-1 to TRBJ1-4; D unclear. The clonotype was recovered from a man younger than 35 in good health. CDR3 region: CASSNGLTEREKLFF. In DNA form, the CDR3 reads TGCGCCAGCAGTAACGGACTGACGGAGAGAGAAAAACTGTTTTTT.